These 28 T cell receptor beta chains share one sample of origin, sequenced in a study of blood T cell repertoires in COVID-19 (dated by TCRdb to 2018 to 2021). Libraries were constructed by the immunoSEQ multiplex PCR assay. Drawn from immuneACCESS, this table holds only the in-frame rearrangements with V and J called that TCRdb kept. Clones are partly lost; checked studies trace under half to an unresolved V gene and leave the rest unexplained. In this sample the table shows fewer than 200,000 clones, around 80% of which occur a single time. Together, the top ten hold around 15% of the sample. What was sequenced was PBMCs or T cells enriched from blood (not recorded which). The receptors come from a woman between 50 and 59 years old who had recovered from COVID-19.

This sequence joins TRBV5-4 and TRBJ2-1, with unresolved D. This CDR3 comprises 14 residues. V dropped 0 bases and J dropped 5 bases, with 9 bases sitting between them. Germline V CDR1 and CDR2: SGHNT, YYREEE (reference sequence). The CDR3 nucleotides are TGTGCCAGCAGCTTGGATCCCTCTAACAATGAGCAGTTCTTC. Its translation is CASSLDPSNNEQFF.

The count of this clone is one. V is TRBV6-5 and J is TRBJ1-4, with D hard to call. The CDR3 has 14 amino acids. Trimming shortened V by 5 bases and J by 5 bases, and 12 bases separated the two germline ends. CDR1 is MNHEY, CDR2 SVGAGI, per germline. CDR3 sequence: CASSRSHGNEKLFF. CDR3 coding DNA: TGTGCCAGCAGTCGGAGTCACGGGAATGAAAAACTGTTTTTT.

This chain connects TRBV7-9 to TRBJ1-1; a weak D match, TRBD1 (6 bases). This CDR3 spans 15 amino acids. Germline CDR1 and CDR2: SEHNR and FQNEAQ (reference sequence). Between the trimmed V and J ends, which lost 5 bases and 1 base, there was a span of 14 bases. The CDR3 region has the DNA TGTGCCAGCAGCAGACCGACAGGATGGAACACTGAAGCTTTCTTT. Protein: CASSRPTGWNTEAFF.

CDR3 in DNA: TGTGCCAGCAGTTACTCGATAGCTGGAGGGGGCACGAACACCGGGGAGCTGTTTTTT. It codes for CASSYSIAGGGTNTGELFF. This chain connects TRBV6-2 or TRBV6-3 to TRBJ2-2, with D tentatively TRBD1 (7 bases). Germline lookup yields CDR1 MNHEY and CDR2 SVGEGT. There are 19 residues in the CDR3. The V end was cut by 0 bases, the J end by 0 bases, with 17 bases between.

The rearrangement joins TRBV19 to TRBJ1-5; D perhaps matches TRBD1 (6 bases). The germline V gene has CDR1 LNHDA and CDR2 SQIVND (reference sequence). Trimming took off 7 bases at V and 2 bases at J, with 15 bases between the two ends. This CDR3 comprises 15 residues. This CDR3 reads CASNLSNRGNQPQHF. CDR3 coding DNA: TGTGCCAGTAACCTGTCGAACAGGGGCAATCAGCCCCAGCATTTT.

Details on this clone: A clone one base away is much larger, so this may be a read error. The chain links TRBV3-1 (or the pseudogene TRBV3-2) to TRBJ1-1, with 7 bases matching TRBD1. CDR1 is LGHDT, CDR2 YNNKEL, per germline (reference sequence). The CDR3 is 14 amino acids. The V and J ends lost 1 base and 1 base, in that order; junction bases with no gene match: 0. This CDR3 reads CASSQGTGNTEAFF. The CDR3 DNA is TGTGCCAGCAGCCAAGGGACAGGGAACACTGAAGCTTTCTTT.

This clone was observed a handful of times. Other DNA sequences from this sample encode an identical CDR3 as well. V and J are TRBV9 and TRBJ2-7, with 9 nucleotides matching TRBD2. V lost 2 bases to trimming and J lost 3 bases; unmatched junction nucleotides: 3. Germline V lookup: CDR1 SGDLS, CDR2 YYNGEE. The CDR3 spans 14 residues. CDR3 DNA: TGTGCCAGCAGCGTTGAAGCGGGAGGCTACGAGCAGTACTTC. It yields the protein CASSVEAGGYEQYF.

A few counts support this clone. The chain has TRBV9 and TRBJ1-6; D is possibly TRBD1 (6 bases). V was cut by 4 bases and J by 9 bases, with 17 bases left in between. The CDR3 runs 15 residues. CDR1 is SGDLS, CDR2 YYNGEE, per germline. The CDR3, as DNA: TGTGCCAGCAGCCCCCGGGGGGCTGGCGGTTCACCCCTCCACTTT. Its translation is CASSPRGAGGSPLHF.

The chain couples TRBV15 to TRBJ2-4; D unclear. Germline V gene data show CDR1 as LNHNV and CDR2 as YYDKDF (reference sequence). CDR3 size: 17 residues. V lost 0 bases, J lost 0 bases, and 12 bases lay in between. The chain's CDR3 is CATSREQTNVAKNIQYF. CDR3 coding DNA: TGTGCCACCAGCAGAGAACAGACCAACGTAGCCAAAAACATTCAGTACTTC.

Only a few counts were recorded for this clone. The chain recombines TRBV7-9 with TRBJ1-1; 7 bases are shared with TRBD1. The CDR3 contains 15 residues. Germline values: CDR1 SEHNR, CDR2 FQNEAQ (reference sequence). J gave up 13 bases and V 3 bases, and 17 bases lay outside the gene matches. CDR3 sequence reads: CASSLALGTADWGFF. Written as DNA, the CDR3 is TGTGCCAGCAGCTTGGCGCTTGGGACAGCCGACTGGGGTTTCTTT. Together with reference TRBV7-9 and TRBJ1-1, the CDR3 gives the full variable domain: DTGVSQNPRHKITKRGQNVTFRCDPISEHNRLYWYRQTLGQGPEFLTYFQNEAQLEKSRLLSDRFSAERPKGSFSTLEIQRTEQGDSAMYLCASSLALGTADWGFFGQGTRLTVV.

V usage is TRBV5-8 and J usage is TRBJ2-7; no clear D. CDR1 is SGHTS, CDR2 YDEGEE, per germline. V shed 3 bases and J shed 5 bases, with 12 bases lying between them. The CDR3 loop spans 13 amino acids. This CDR3 is CASSSRVNNEQYF. CDR3 DNA: TGTGCCAGCAGCTCACGGGTTAACAACGAGCAGTACTTC.

V usage is TRBV28 and J usage is TRBJ1-6; tentatively, D is TRBD1 (5 bases). The CDR3 is 15 amino acids. Germline V CDR1 and CDR2: MDHEN, SYDVKM. Trimming left V 6 bases short and J 3 bases short, with 12 bases between. The CDR3 nucleotides are TGTGCCAGCAGCACCAGGGTGTTCTATAATTCACCCCTCCACTTT. Protein sequence: CASSTRVFYNSPLHF.

This clone has just one count. This rearrangement joins TRBV6-4 to TRBJ1-2, with 10 positions matching TRBD1. Germline trimming cut 7 bases from V and 6 bases from J; bases unmatched to any gene: 8. The CDR3 runs to 14 residues. Germline values: CDR1 MRHNA, CDR2 SNTAGT. The CDR3, as DNA: TGTGCCAGCAAAGGACAGGGGGGTGCCGATGGCTACACCTTC. Translating gives CASKGQGGADGYTF.

This clone occurred many times. CDR3 protein: CASSLGTGMQFF. The CDR3, as DNA: TGCGCCAGCAGCTTGGGGACAGGAATGCAGTTCTTC. The V call is TRBV5-1, the J call TRBJ2-1, with 7 positions matching TRBD1. After removal of 0 bases from V and 12 bases from J, the junction contained 3 bases not matched to a gene. Germline-derived CDR1 and CDR2 are SGHRS and YFSETQ. The CDR3 extends over 12 amino acids. The complete variable domain, with remaining parts taken from reference TRBV5-1 and TRBJ2-1, reads KAGVTQTPRYLIKTRGQQVTLSCSPISGHRSVSWYQQTPGQGLQFLFEYFSETQRNKGNFPGRFSGRQFSNSRSEMNVSTLELGDSALYLCASSLGTGMQFFGPGTRLTVL.

The CDR3 loop is CASRRTSGRTGELFF. CDR3 coding DNA: TGTGCCAGCAGGCGGACTAGCGGGAGGACCGGGGAGCTGTTTTTT. The chain is built from TRBV14 and TRBJ2-2; 14 bases are shared with TRBD2. V lost 6 bases, J lost 5 bases, and 2 bases stayed unmatched. The V gene's germline CDR1 is SGHDN and CDR2 FVKESK. CDR3 length: 15 amino acids.

V and J are TRBV3-1 (or the pseudogene TRBV3-2) and TRBJ2-1; a weak D match, TRBD1 (5 bases). The CDR3 length is 19 residues. Germline V gives CDR1 LGHDT, CDR2 YNNKEL (reference sequence). Trimming shortened V by 0 bases and J by 0 bases, and 18 bases separated the two germline ends. The CDR3 DNA follows: TGTGCCAGCAGCCAAGAGAAGGGTTCAGGGCGGTACTCCTACAATGAGCAGTTCTTC. This encodes CASSQEKGSGRYSYNEQFF.

The chain uses TRBV28 and TRBJ2-2; 9 bases fit TRBD2. CDR1 is MDHEN and CDR2 is SYDVKM in the germline V gene. V dropped 5 bases and J dropped 4; count of bases not matched to a gene: 8. This CDR3 spans 16 amino acids. The CDR3 loop reads CASSLPGLAPTGELFF. Written as DNA, the CDR3 is TGTGCCAGCAGTCTCCCCGGACTAGCGCCCACCGGGGAGCTGTTTTTT.

The sample holds a few counts of this clone. The V call is TRBV4-1, the J call TRBJ2-1; 13 nucleotides align to TRBD2. V was clipped by 0 bases and J by 8 bases; unmatched bases: 4. Germline loops: CDR1 MGHRA, CDR2 YSYEKL. This CDR3 region has 16 residues. The CDR3 here is CASSQETSGRPYEQFF. CDR3 nucleotides: TGCGCCAGCAGCCAAGAGACTAGCGGGAGGCCCTATGAGCAGTTCTTC.

This chain links TRBV18 with TRBJ1-5, with D uncertain. The V gene lost 6 bases and the J gene lost 8 bases, with 17 bases spanning the gap. The CDR3 sequence is 14 residues long. The germline V gene encodes CDR1 KGHSH and CDR2 LQKENI. The CDR3 protein is CASSPGFGVEPQHF. The DNA for the CDR3 is TGTGCCAGCTCCCCCGGGTTCGGAGTGGAGCCCCAGCATTTT.

A single count supports this clone. The chain joins TRBV28 to TRBJ1-1, with TRBD1 matching over 8 bases. Germline V gene sequence: CDR1 MDHEN, CDR2 SYDVKM. This CDR3 is built from 15 residues. V shed 6 bases, J shed 1 base, and the junction held 7 bases outside the gene matches. The CDR3 sequence is CASRTRQGWNTEAFF. The CDR3 DNA reads TGTGCCAGCAGGACCCGACAGGGGTGGAACACTGAAGCTTTCTTT. The entire variable domain, with the rest obtained from reference TRBV28 and TRBJ1-1, is as follows: DVKVTQSSRYLVKRTGEKVFLECVQDMDHENMFWYRQDPGLGLRLIYFSYDVKMKEKGDIPEGYSVSREKKERFSLILESASTNQTSMYLCASRTRQGWNTEAFFGQGTRLTVV.

The table lists this clone with a count of one. The CDR3 DNA is TGTGCCAGCTCACCACGATCGAAGAGCTCCTACGAGCAGTACTTC. Translated, it gives CASSPRSKSSYEQYF. V usage is TRBV18 and J usage is TRBJ2-7; D gene unclear. Trimming removed 1 base at V and 0 bases at J, with 10 bases between. Per the germline V gene, CDR1 is KGHSH and CDR2 is LQKENI. The CDR3 covers 15 residues.

The DNA for the CDR3 is TGTGCCAGCAGCCTTACATATAATACGCAGTATTTT. It yields the protein CASSLTYNTQYF. The J gene is TRBJ2-3, the V gene TRBV6-2 or TRBV6-3, with no clear D. The CDR3 length is 12 residues. Germline V gene lookup returns CDR1 MNHEY and CDR2 SVGEGT. Trimming pared 6 bases from V and 7 bases from J, leaving 11 bases between.

The rearrangement joins TRBV15 to TRBJ1-6; D gene ambiguous. V gave up 1 base and J gave up 10 bases, with 17 bases separating them. CDR1 and CDR2 from the germline V gene are LNHNV and YYDKDF (reference sequence). This CDR3 has 16 residues. CDR3 bases: TGTGCCACCAGCAGAGGGAGCGGGGAACTAGGGTCACCCCTCCACTTT. Translated: CATSRGSGELGSPLHF.

V usage is TRBV27 and J usage is TRBJ2-1, with a possible D match to TRBD1 (6 bases). The CDR3 runs 12 residues. V lost 4 bases and J 10 bases, leaving 11 bases between the germline ends. Germline V gene lookup returns CDR1 MNHEY and CDR2 SMNVEV (reference sequence). CDR3 sequence (DNA): TGTGCCAGCAGTTACAGGGCTAGCGAGCAGTTCTTC. Encoded protein: CASSYRASEQFF.

J is TRBJ2-5 and V is TRBV19, with 8 bases matching TRBD1. The CDR3 spans 16 residues. The V segment lost 5 bases and the J segment 7 bases; nucleotides outside the gene matches: 15. Germline CDR1 reads LNHDA; CDR2 reads SQIVND (reference sequence). CDR3 sequence (DNA): TGTGCCAGTAGTCACACCGCCGGGACAGGACTCGCGACCCAGTACTTC. It encodes CASSHTAGTGLATQYF.

CDR3 bases: TGTGCCAGTAGTGTCGGGACAGGGGTATTGGAGACCCAGTACTTC. Protein product: CASSVGTGVLETQYF. The V call is TRBV19, the J call TRBJ2-5, with 10 bases fitting TRBD1. The CDR3 length is 15 residues. CDR1 LNHDA and CDR2 SQIVND come from the germline V gene (reference sequence). The V and J ends lost 5 bases and 5 bases, in that order; junction bases with no gene match: 8.

This clone occurred many times. The same CDR3 is also encoded by other DNA sequences in this sample. The chain uses TRBV29-1 and TRBJ1-1; D perhaps matches TRBD1 (5 bases). The V gene lost 1 base and the J gene lost 2 bases, with 8 bases spanning the gap. CDR3 length equals 13 residues. The germline CDR1 and CDR2 sequences are SQVTM and ANQGSEA. DNA for the CDR3: TGCAGCGTTGAAGGCAGGGCCAACACTGAAGCTTTCTTT. It is translated as CSVEGRANTEAFF. The variable domain in full, completed from reference TRBV29-1 and TRBJ1-1, reads SAVISQKPSRDICQRGTSLTIQCQVDSQVTMMFWYRQQPGQSLTLIATANQGSEATYESGFVIDKFPISRPNLTFSTLTVSNMSPEDSSIYLCSVEGRANTEAFFGQGTRLTVV.

V usage is TRBV27 and J usage is TRBJ2-5, with 8 bases fitting TRBD1. The germline V gene encodes CDR1 MNHEY and CDR2 SMNVEV (reference sequence). After removal of 1 base from V and 5 bases from J, the junction contained 6 bases not matched to a gene. CDR3 size: 15 residues. For the CDR3, the DNA is TGTGCCAGCAGTTTATGGCAGGGGGCCGGTGAGACCCAGTACTTC. Amino acids: CASSLWQGAGETQYF.